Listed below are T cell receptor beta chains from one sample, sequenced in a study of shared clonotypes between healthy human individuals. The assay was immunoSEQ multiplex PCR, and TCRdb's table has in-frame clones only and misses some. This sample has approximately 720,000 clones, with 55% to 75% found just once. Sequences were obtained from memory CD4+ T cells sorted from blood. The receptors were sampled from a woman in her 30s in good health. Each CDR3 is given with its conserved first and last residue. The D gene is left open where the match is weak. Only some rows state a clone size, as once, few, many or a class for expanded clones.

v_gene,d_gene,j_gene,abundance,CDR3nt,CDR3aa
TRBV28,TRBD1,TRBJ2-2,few,TGTGCCAGCAGTTTAGTAACAGGGGGTACCACCGGGGAGCTGTTTTTT,CASSLVTGGTTGELFF
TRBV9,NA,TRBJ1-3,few,TGTGCCAGCAGCGTGCGGGACGGACGATTTTCTGGAAACACCATATATTTT,CASSVRDGRFSGNTIYF
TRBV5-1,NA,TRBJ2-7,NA,TGCGCCAGCAGCTCCAACAGGGAGCAGTACTTC,CASSSNREQYF
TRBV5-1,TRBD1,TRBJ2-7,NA,TGCGCCAGCAGCTTACAGGGGGACCTGTACGAGCAGTACTTC,CASSLQGDLYEQYF
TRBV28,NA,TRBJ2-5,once,TGTGCCAGCAGTCGAAGCTCGCAGGAGACCCAGTACTTC,CASSRSSQETQYF
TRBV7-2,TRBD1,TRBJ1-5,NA,TGTGCCAGCACCGGAGGGCAGGGGGATCAGCCCCAGCATTTT,CASTGGQGDQPQHF
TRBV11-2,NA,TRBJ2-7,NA,TGTGCCAGCAGCTTCTCCGTTGACAGACTCACCTACGAGCAGTACTTC,CASSFSVDRLTYEQYF
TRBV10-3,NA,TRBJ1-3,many,TGTGCCACGGGGGGGACACTCGCCTCTGGAAACACCATATATTTT,CATGGTLASGNTIYF
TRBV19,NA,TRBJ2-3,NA,TGTGCCAGTAGTATTCAGGACAGCGCAGATACGCAGTATTTT,CASSIQDSADTQYF
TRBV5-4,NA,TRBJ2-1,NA,TGTGCCAGCAGCTTAGGGAGAGCGACCTACAATGAGCAGTTCTTC,CASSLGRATYNEQFF
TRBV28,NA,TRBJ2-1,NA,TGTGCCAGCAGTCCCCGAGCGGGCCCATACAATGAGCAGTTCTTC,CASSPRAGPYNEQFF
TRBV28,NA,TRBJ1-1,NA,TGTGCCAGCAGTTTGATCGGTGCGCACACTGAAGCTTTCTTT,CASSLIGAHTEAFF
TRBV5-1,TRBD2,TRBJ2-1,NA,TGCGCCAGCAGCCGTACCGGGACTAGCGAGATGACCTACAATGAGCAGTTCTTC,CASSRTGTSEMTYNEQFF
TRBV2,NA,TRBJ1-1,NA,TGTGCCAGCAGTGATTTGGGGAACTTGAACACTGAAGCTTTCTTT,CASSDLGNLNTEAFF
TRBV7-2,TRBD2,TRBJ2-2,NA,TGTGCCAGCAGCTTCGGGGGAAGCGGGAGTTCCGGGGAGCTGTTTTTT,CASSFGGSGSSGELFF
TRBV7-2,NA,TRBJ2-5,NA,TGTGCCAGCAGCCGCCGGTGGGGCCAAGAGACCCAGTACTTC,CASSRRWGQETQYF
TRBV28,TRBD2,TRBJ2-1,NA,TGTGCCAGCAGTTTGGAACTAGCGGGCATCAATGAGCAGTTCTTC,CASSLELAGINEQFF
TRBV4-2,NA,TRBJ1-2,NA,TGTGCCAGCAGCCAAGAGGGGGGACGGAACTATGGCTACACCTTC,CASSQEGGRNYGYTF
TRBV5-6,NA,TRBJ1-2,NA,TGTGCCAGCAGAAGTTTGTCAAGCTATGGCTACACCTTC,CASRSLSSYGYTF
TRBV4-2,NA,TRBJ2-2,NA,TGTGCCAGCAGCCAAGAAACGGTCAACACCGGGGAGCTGTTTTTT,CASSQETVNTGELFF